These 2 T cell receptor beta chains share one sample of origin, sequenced in a study of cytomegalovirus exposure and HLA in healthy donors. A multiplex PCR was run with 60 Vbeta primers and 13 Jbeta primers. Method: immunoSEQ multiplex PCR; TCRdb's copy keeps in-frame clones and lacks some. The data contain about 150,000 clones, 65% to 80% of them singletons. Sample: PBMCs. These TCRs come from a woman aged 40 to 50 in good health and CMV-seronegative.

V gene TRBV27 combines with J gene TRBJ1-2; no definite D call. The germline V and J ends were trimmed by 6 bases and 6 bases, with 17 bases remaining between them. Germline V lookup: CDR1 MNHEY, CDR2 SMNVEV (reference sequence). This CDR3 comprises 14 residues. In DNA, the CDR3 is TGTGCCAGCAGCCAAGTGGGTCGAGGGAATGGCTACACCTTC. Its translation is CASSQVGRGNGYTF.

This clone was detected only a few times. The J gene is TRBJ2-5, the V gene TRBV29-1; 11 positions match TRBD1. CDR1 is SQVTM and CDR2 is ANQGSEA in the germline V gene. CDR3 size: 13 residues. The V gene end was trimmed by 7 bases and the J gene end by 2 bases; junction bases not matched to a gene: 3. Here the CDR3 reads CSGGTGGQETQYF. The CDR3 DNA is TGCAGCGGAGGGACAGGGGGGCAAGAGACCCAGTACTTC.